This T cell receptor (beta chain) was observed in a study of regulatory T cells in long-lasting Graves disease. The study, taken as a whole, reports: A limited number of samples was an acknowledged limitation.

This clonotype was counted many times. The antigen is unknown. With iRepertoire HTBI primers and Arm-PCR of CDR3 regions, TCR beta libraries were built. TCRdb redid the calling of the multiplex PCR reads with MiXCR, one entry per CDR3 protein. Of about 560,000 distinct CDR3 sequences in the sample, about 15% were seen once. The CDR3 is 14 amino acids. The junction had 3 bases not matched to a gene; V was cut back by 5 bases and J by 7 bases. Germline values: CDR1 LGHDT, CDR2 YNNKEL (reference sequence). As for time point: newly diagnosed GD, antithyroid drugs for less than 3 months. RNA isolated from PBMCs was used to make the TCR library. The data were also submitted as part of a second study, on T cells in Graves' hyperthyroidism and ophthalmopathy.

The chain employs TRBV3-1 and TRBJ1-6; 9 positions match TRBD1. Sequencing was performed on peripheral blood mononuclear cells (PBMCs), taken at new diagnosis, from a patient treated with antithyroid drugs. The source of this sequence is a man between 18 and 29 years old with Graves disease. The CDR3 DNA follows: TGTGCCAGCAGCGGGGACAGGGACAATTCACCCCTCCACTTT. This gives the protein CASSGDRDNSPLHF.